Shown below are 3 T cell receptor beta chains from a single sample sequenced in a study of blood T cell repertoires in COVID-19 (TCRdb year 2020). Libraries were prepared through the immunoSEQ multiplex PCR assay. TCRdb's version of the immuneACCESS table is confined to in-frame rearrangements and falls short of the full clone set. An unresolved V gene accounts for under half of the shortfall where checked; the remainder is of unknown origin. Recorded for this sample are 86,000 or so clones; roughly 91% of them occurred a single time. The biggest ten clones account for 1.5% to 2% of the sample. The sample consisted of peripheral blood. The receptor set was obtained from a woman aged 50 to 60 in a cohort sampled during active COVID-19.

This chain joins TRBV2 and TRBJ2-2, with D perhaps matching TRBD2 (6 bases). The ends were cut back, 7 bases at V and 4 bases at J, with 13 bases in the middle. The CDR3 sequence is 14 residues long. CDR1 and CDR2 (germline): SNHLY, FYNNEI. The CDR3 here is CASIRLVSTGELFF. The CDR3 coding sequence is TGTGCCAGCATCCGACTAGTTTCCACCGGGGAGCTGTTTTTT. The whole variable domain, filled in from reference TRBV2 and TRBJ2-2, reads EPEVTQTPSHQVTQMGQEVILRCVPISNHLYFYWYRQILGQKVEFLVSFYNNEISEKSEIFDDQFSVERPDGSNFTLKIRSTKLEDSAMYFCASIRLVSTGELFFGEGSRLTVL.

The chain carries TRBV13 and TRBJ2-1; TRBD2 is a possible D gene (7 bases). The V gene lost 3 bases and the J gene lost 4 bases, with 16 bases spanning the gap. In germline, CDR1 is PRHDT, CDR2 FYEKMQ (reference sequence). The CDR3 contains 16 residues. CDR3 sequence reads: CASSLKVGGRYNEQFF. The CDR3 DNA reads TGTGCCAGCAGCTTGAAGGTGGGGGGGCGTTACAATGAGCAGTTCTTC.

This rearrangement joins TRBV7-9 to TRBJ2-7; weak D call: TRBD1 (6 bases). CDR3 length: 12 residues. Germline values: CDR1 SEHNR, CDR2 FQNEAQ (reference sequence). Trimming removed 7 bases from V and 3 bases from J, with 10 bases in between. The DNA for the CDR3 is TGTGCCAGCAACGGACAGAACTACGAGCAGTACTTC. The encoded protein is CASNGQNYEQYF.